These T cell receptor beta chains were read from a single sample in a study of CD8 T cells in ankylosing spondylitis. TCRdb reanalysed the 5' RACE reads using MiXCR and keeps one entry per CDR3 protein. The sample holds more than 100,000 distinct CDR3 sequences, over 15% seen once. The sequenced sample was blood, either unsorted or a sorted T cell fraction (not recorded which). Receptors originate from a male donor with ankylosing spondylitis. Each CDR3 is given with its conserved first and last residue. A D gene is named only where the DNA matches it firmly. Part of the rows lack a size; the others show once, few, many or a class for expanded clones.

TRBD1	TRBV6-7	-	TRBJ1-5	CASNDRGYQPQHF	TGTGCCAGCAACGACAGGGGCTATCAGCCCCAGCATTTT
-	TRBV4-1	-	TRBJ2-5	CASSQSIPPPQETQYF	TGCGCCAGCAGCCAATCCATCCCCCCACCACAAGAGACCCAGTACTTC
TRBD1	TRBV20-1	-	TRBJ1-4	CSAGTGHREKLFF	TGCAGTGCTGGGACAGGCCATCGTGAAAAACTGTTTTTT
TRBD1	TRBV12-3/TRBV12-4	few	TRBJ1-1	CASSTGDRVGTEAFF	TGTGCCAGCAGTACCGGGGACAGGGTTGGCACTGAAGCTTTCTTT
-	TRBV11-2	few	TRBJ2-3	CASGGLGSIRERSADTQYF	TGTGCCAGCGGGGGTTTGGGTTCTATTCGGGAGAGGTCCGCAGATACGCAGTATTTT
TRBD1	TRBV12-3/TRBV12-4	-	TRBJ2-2	CASSVTGTGELFF	TGTGCCAGCAGTGTAACCGGGACAGGAGAGCTGTTTTTT
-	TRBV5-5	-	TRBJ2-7	CASSFSNEQYF	TGTGCCAGCAGCTTTTCGAACGAGCAGTACTTC
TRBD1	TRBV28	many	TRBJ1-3	CASSWGRPGQASGNTIYF	TGTGCCAGCAGTTGGGGGCGCCCGGGACAGGCCTCTGGAAACACCATATATTTT
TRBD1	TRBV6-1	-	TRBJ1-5	CASSALRDSYNQPQHF	TGTGCCAGCAGTGCCCTTAGGGACAGCTACAATCAGCCCCAGCATTTT
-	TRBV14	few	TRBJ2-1	CASSRFTGVSYNEQFF	TGTGCCAGCAGCCGTTTTACGGGAGTATCCTACAATGAGCAGTTCTTC
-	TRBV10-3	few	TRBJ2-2	CAISESPAWGSTGELFF	TGTGCCATCAGTGAGTCGCCCGCTTGGGGGAGCACCGGGGAGCTGTTTTTT
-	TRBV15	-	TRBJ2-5	CATSQAGGQYF	TGTGCCACCAGCCAAGCGGGTGGGCAGTACTTC
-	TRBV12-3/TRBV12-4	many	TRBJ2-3	CASSDHVGGSTDTQYF	TGTGCCAGCAGTGACCACGTGGGCGGGAGCACAGATACGCAGTATTTT
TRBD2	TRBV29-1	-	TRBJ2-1	CSVGEVAGSTYNEQFF	TGCAGCGTTGGAGAGGTAGCGGGAAGTACATACAATGAGCAGTTCTTC
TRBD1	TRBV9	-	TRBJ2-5	CASSAGDSLQETQYF	TGTGCCAGCAGCGCCGGGGACAGCCTACAAGAGACCCAGTACTTC
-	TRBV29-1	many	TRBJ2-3	CSVGSGYGTDTQYF	TGCAGCGTTGGCAGTGGCTACGGCACAGATACGCAGTATTTT
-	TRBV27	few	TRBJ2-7	CASSLSGGQQYF	TGTGCCAGCAGTTTGTCAGGTGGGCAGCAGTACTTC
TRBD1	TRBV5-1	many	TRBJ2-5	CASSFSGGEETQYF	TGCGCCAGCAGCTTTTCAGGGGGCGAAGAGACCCAGTACTTC
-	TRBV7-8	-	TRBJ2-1	CASRWGRSYNEQFF	TGTGCCAGTCGCTGGGGCCGCTCCTACAATGAGCAGTTCTTC
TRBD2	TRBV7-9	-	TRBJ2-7	CASSLSGGISYEQYF	TGTGCCAGCAGCTTATCGGGAGGGATATCCTACGAGCAGTACTTC
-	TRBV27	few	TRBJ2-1	CASSPSRTLYNEQFF	TGTGCCAGCAGTCCTTCCCGGACTCTCTACAATGAGCAGTTCTTC
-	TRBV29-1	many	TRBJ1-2	CSVEDVRPYGYTF	TGCAGCGTTGAAGACGTCCGTCCTTATGGCTACACCTTC
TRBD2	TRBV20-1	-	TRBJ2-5	CSATDSGTHQETQYF	TGCAGTGCTACAGATAGCGGGACCCACCAAGAGACCCAGTACTTC
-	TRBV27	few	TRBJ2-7	CASSLGHSSYEQYF	TGTGCCAGCAGTTTAGGTCACAGCTCCTACGAGCAGTACTTC
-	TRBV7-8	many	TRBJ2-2	CASSPFGGSSAGELFF	TGTGCCAGCAGCCCATTTGGGGGATCTTCGGCCGGGGAGCTGTTTTTT